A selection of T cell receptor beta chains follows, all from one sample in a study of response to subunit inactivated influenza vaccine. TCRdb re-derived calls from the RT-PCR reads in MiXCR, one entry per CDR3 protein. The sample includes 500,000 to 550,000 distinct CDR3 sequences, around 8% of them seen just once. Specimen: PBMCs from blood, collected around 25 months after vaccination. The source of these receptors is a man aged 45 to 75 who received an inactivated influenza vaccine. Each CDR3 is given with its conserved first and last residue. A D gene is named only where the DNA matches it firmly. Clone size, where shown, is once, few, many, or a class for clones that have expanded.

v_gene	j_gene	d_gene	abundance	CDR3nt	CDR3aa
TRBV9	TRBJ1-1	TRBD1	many	TGTGCCAGCAGCGTAAGCCCCGTCGGACAGGGAAGGACTGAAGCTTTCTTT	CASSVSPVGQGRTEAFF
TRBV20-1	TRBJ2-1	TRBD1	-	TGCAGTGCTAGAGACCCGACAGGGCCCCCCTACAATGAGCAGTTCTTC	CSARDPTGPPYNEQFF
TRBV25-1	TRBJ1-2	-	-	TGTGCCAGCAGTGAATATAAGTTTAACTATGGCTACACCTTC	CASSEYKFNYGYTF
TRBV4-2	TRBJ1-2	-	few	TGTGCCAGCAGCCAAGGGGACGGAAACTCGGGTGGCTACACCTTC	CASSQGDGNSGGYTF
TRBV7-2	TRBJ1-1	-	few	TGTGCCAGCAGCTCTAACCCGGACAGTGAAGCTTTCTTT	CASSSNPDSEAFF
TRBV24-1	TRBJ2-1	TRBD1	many	TGTGCCACCAGTTCCCCTACGGGACAGGGGCGCCCGAATGAGCAGTTCTTC	CATSSPTGQGRPNEQFF
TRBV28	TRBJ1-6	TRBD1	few	TGTGCCAGTTCGGCCCCGGGACAGGGAGGATATAATTCACCCCTCCACTTT	CASSAPGQGGYNSPLHF
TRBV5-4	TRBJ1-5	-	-	TGTGCCAGCAGCTTGGGAGGTAATATTGGACAGCCCCAGCATTTT	CASSLGGNIGQPQHF
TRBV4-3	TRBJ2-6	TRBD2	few	TGCGCCAGCAGCCAAGATCGCTACTTAGCGGGAGTTTCTGGGGCCAACGTCCTGACTTTC	CASSQDRYLAGVSGANVLTF
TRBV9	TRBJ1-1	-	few	TGTGCCAGCAGCCCCTGGGGGAACACTGAAGCTTTCTTT	CASSPWGNTEAFF
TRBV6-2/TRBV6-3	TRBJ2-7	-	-	TGTGCCAGCAGTTACAGCAGGGTCCTCGTTGAGCAGTACTTC	CASSYSRVLVEQYF
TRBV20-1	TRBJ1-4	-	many	TGCAGTGCTAGAGATACTCGGAGGGTTGAAAAACTGTTTTTT	CSARDTRRVEKLFF
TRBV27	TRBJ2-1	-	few	TGTGCCAGCAGTTTTGAAAGACTAGGGATGAGGAATGAGCAGTTCTTC	CASSFERLGMRNEQFF
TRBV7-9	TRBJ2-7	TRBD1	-	TGTGCCAGCAGCCCGGACAGGTACCCCTGGGCGCAGTACTTC	CASSPDRYPWAQYF
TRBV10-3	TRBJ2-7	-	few	TGTGCCATCAGTGAGTCGAAGCGCTTGAGCTCCTACGAGCAGTACTTC	CAISESKRLSSYEQYF
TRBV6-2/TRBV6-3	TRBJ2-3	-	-	TGTGCCAGCAGTTACTTCTCAATGGCGGCCACGCAGTATTTT	CASSYFSMAATQYF
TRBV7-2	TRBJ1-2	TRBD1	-	TGTGCCAGCCGCGAAGCCGGGACAGAGAACTATGGCTACACCTTC	CASREAGTENYGYTF
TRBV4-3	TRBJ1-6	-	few	TGCGCCAGCAGCCAAGAGAGTAAGCCCTATAATTCACCCCTCCACTTT	CASSQESKPYNSPLHF
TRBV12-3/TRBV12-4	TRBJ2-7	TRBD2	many	TGTGCCAGCAGTTTATCACTAGCGCTCGAGCAGTACTTC	CASSLSLALEQYF
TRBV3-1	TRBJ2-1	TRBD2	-	TGTGCCAGCAGCCCCGTCGCGGGGGCCTACAATGAGCAGTTCTTC	CASSPVAGAYNEQFF
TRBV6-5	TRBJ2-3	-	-	TGTGCCAGCAGTTACTCGAGGGACCTTGTCGGTACGCAGTATTTT	CASSYSRDLVGTQYF
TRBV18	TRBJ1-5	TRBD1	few	TGTGCCAGCTCACCCGGTGAACAGGGGAATCAGCCCCAGCATTTT	CASSPGEQGNQPQHF
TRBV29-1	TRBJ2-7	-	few	TGCAGCGTTGAAGGCATAGGCTACGAGCAGTACTTC	CSVEGIGYEQYF
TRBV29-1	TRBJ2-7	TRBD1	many	TGCAGCGTTGAGTTACCAGGGGGATACGAGCAGTACTTC	CSVELPGGYEQYF
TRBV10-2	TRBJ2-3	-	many	TGCGCCAGCAGTGTTCGCGGGGCCCGCACAGATACGCAGTATTTT	CASSVRGARTDTQYF
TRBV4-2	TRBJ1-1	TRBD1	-	TGTGCCAGCAGCCAAGATTGGGCAGGGGGCACTGAAGCTTTCTTT	CASSQDWAGGTEAFF
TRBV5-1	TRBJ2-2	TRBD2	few	TGCGCCAGCAGCTTCCGGGGGGACGACACCGGGGAGCTGTTTTTT	CASSFRGDDTGELFF
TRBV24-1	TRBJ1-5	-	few	TGTGCCACCAGTGATCCCAGGGTGGGACAGCCCCAGCATTTT	CATSDPRVGQPQHF
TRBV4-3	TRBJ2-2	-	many	TGCGCCAGCAGCCAAGCGGGATCGGGTTCCGGGGAGCTGTTTTTT	CASSQAGSGSGELFF
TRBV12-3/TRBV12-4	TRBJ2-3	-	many	TGTGCCAGCAGTTTAAGACAGAGGGGAGATACGCAGTATTTT	CASSLRQRGDTQYF
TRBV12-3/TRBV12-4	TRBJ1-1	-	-	TGTGCCAGCAGTTTATGGGCAGCTTGGGGGTACACTGAAGCTTTCTTT	CASSLWAAWGYTEAFF
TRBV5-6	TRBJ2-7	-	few	TGTGCCAGCAGATCCGATGACTTTTCCTACGAGCAGTACTTC	CASRSDDFSYEQYF
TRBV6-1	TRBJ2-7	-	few	TGTGCCAGCAGTGTGAAGGGGAACGCCTACGAGCAGTACTTC	CASSVKGNAYEQYF
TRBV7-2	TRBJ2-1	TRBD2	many	TGTGCCAGCAGCTCCTACTATCGGACTAGCGGGAGTGGGCAGTTCTTC	CASSSYYRTSGSGQFF
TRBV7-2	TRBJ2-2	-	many	TGTGCCAGCAGCTTACATGGGGTAGACACCGGGGAGCTGTTTTTT	CASSLHGVDTGELFF
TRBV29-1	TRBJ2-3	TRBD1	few	TGCAGCGCCGGGACAGGGATCACAGATACGCAGTATTTT	CSAGTGITDTQYF
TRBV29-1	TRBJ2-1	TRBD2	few	TGCAGCGTTTCCGGGAGGGTTAGGAATGAGCAGTTCTTC	CSVSGRVRNEQFF
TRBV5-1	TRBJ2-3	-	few	TGCGCCAGCAGCTTGGCGGACCCTTTCCGCACAGATACGCAGTATTTT	CASSLADPFRTDTQYF
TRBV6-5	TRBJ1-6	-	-	TGTGCCAGCAGTTACTCGCGGCCCATCTATAATTCACCCCTCCACTTT	CASSYSRPIYNSPLHF
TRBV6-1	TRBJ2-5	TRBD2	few	TGTGCCAGCACCGCCGGGACTAGCGAGGGAGAGACCCAGTACTTC	CASTAGTSEGETQYF
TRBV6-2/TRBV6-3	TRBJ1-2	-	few	TGTGCCAGCACCCTGGGACGGAACAACTATGGCTACACCTTC	CASTLGRNNYGYTF
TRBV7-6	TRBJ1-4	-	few	TGTGCCAGCAGCTTATTGGGTGAAAAACTGTTTTTT	CASSLLGEKLFF
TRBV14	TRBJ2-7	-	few	TGTGCCAGCAGCCCAGGTCAGGGACACCCTCGGCACGAGCAGTACTTC	CASSPGQGHPRHEQYF
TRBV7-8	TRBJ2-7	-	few	TGTGCCAGCAGCTTTTATAAGGACAGAGCCTACGAGCAGTACTTC	CASSFYKDRAYEQYF
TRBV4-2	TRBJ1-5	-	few	TGTGCCAGCAGCCAGGCAGGGAGGGTTTCAAATCAGCCCCAGCATTTT	CASSQAGRVSNQPQHF
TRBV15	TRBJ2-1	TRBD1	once	TGTGCCACCAGCAGCGACAGGGGCGCCTACAATGAGCAGTTCTTC	CATSSDRGAYNEQFF
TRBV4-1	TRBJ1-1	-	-	TGCGCCAGCAGCCAAACTCCCGGACGGATGAACACTGAAGCTTTCTTT	CASSQTPGRMNTEAFF
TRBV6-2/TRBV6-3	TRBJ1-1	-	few	TGTGCCAGCAGGACTCGTGATGGCCTGGGTCTTGCTGAAGCTTTCTTT	CASRTRDGLGLAEAFF
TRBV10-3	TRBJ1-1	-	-	TGTGCCATCAGTGTGTCCTTCGGGAACACTGAAGCTTTCTTT	CAISVSFGNTEAFF
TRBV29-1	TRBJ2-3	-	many	TGCAGCGTTGTGGTCAGCACAGATACGCAGTATTTT	CSVVVSTDTQYF
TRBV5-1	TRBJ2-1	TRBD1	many	TGCGCCAGCAGCGACCGGGACAGGACATACAATGAGCAGTTCTTC	CASSDRDRTYNEQFF
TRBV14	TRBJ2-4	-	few	TGTGCCAGCAGCCAAGCCGGGACTGCCCAAAACATTCAGTACTTC	CASSQAGTAQNIQYF
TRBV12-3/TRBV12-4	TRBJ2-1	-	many	TGTGCCAGCAGCACCCCGGGACTGAGCTCCTACAATGAGCAGTTCTTC	CASSTPGLSSYNEQFF
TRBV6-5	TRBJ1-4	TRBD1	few	TGTGCCAGCAGTTACCCAGGGGGGTCCCTTAATGAAAAACTGTTTTTT	CASSYPGGSLNEKLFF
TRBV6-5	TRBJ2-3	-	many	TGTGCCAGCAGTTACCGGGGCAGGAGCACAGATACGCAGTATTTT	CASSYRGRSTDTQYF
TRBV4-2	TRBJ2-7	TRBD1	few	TGTGCCAGCAGCCAAGAAACAGGGGGGAGCGAGCAGTACTTC	CASSQETGGSEQYF
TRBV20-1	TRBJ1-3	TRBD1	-	TGCAGTGCTAGAGGGGGGACAGACTCTGGAAACACCATATATTTT	CSARGGTDSGNTIYF
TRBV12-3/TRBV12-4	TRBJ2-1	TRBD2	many	TGTGCCAGCAGTTCTAGCGGGGGGTGGGATGAGCAGTTCTTC	CASSSSGGWDEQFF